This T cell receptor (beta chain) was captured by sequencing in a study of blood T cells in healthy people across ages. This clonotype was detected only a few times. Through a sample-barcoded 5' primer and a J-beta primer mix, a second PCR was run for roughly 6 to 11 cycles. With 12 random nucleotides, a template-switch adaptor tagged each individual cDNA molecule. TCRdb re-derived calls from the 5' RACE reads in MiXCR, one entry per CDR3 protein. This sample yields about 800,000 distinct CDR3 sequences, of which approximately 25% are seen a single time; under 4% belongs to the top ten. These data were also reused for a study on T cells of mothers and their children.

The sample consisted of blood. The sequence derives from a boy between 5 and 17 years old in good health.

CDR3 bases: TGTGCCAGCAGCCCCCGAAGGGCGGGACCATCCTACGAGCAGTACTTC. This translates into CASSPRRAGPSYEQYF. The chain carries TRBV11-2 and TRBJ2-7; D perhaps matches TRBD2 (6 bases). The CDR3 has 16 residues. Looked up from germline, CDR1 is SGHAT and CDR2 is FQNNGV. The ends were cut back, 5 bases at V and 1 base at J, with 18 bases in the middle.